The clone carrying this T cell receptor (beta chain) was counted many times. Its target is unknown. The data were obtained in a study of T-cell reconstitution after alpha-beta-depleted transplantation in children. Study-wide points: T-cell counts and diversity at one year following transplant were attributed mainly to newly produced T cells.

Researchers prepared the TCRbeta library using unique molecular identifiers, the study reports. TCRdb processed the PCR reads anew with MiXCR; each CDR3 protein has one entry. The data hold about 150,000 distinct CDR3 sequences, with approximately 12% observed a single time. Germline-derived CDR1 and CDR2 are WSHSY and SAAADI. The CDR3 consists of 12 residues. The germline V and J ends were trimmed by 7 bases and 4 bases, with 8 bases remaining between them. The sample consisted of PBMCs, taken before TCRalphabeta/CD19-depleted stem cell transplant. The clonotype was recovered from a boy between 2 and 10 years old with acute myeloid leukemia, due to receive a stem cell transplant. The chain has TRBV10-2 and TRBJ2-1, with unresolved D. The CDR3 sequence is CASIGPYNEQFF. The CDR3, as DNA: TGCGCCAGCATCGGACCATACAATGAGCAGTTCTTC.